What follows are 8 T cell receptor beta chains derived from one specimen sequenced in a study of shared clonotypes between healthy human individuals. Method: immunoSEQ multiplex PCR; TCRdb's copy keeps in-frame clones and lacks some. The sample has about half a million clones, over 75% seen once. The specimen was PBMCs. These receptors came from a middle-aged woman in good health. Some clones in this sample may be carry-over from other donors' samples.

Of note for this clone: An end of the junction does not agree with germline; a read error may underlie this. The chain links TRBV2 to TRBJ2-3; D unclear. The CDR3 sequence is 12 residues long. The V gene's germline CDR1 is SNHLY and CDR2 FYNNEI. CDR3 nucleotides: TGTGCCAGCAGTGGGGGTTCAGATGCGCAGTATTTT. It codes for CASSGGSDAQYF.

The chain carries TRBV5-5 and TRBJ1-3, with 8 bases that match TRBD1. This CDR3 has 16 amino acids. Germline CDR1 SGHKS, CDR2 YYEKEE (reference sequence). J was trimmed by 1 base and V by 3 bases; bases with no gene match: 6. The DNA for the CDR3 is TGTGCCAGCAGCTCCTACACAGGGGGATCTGGAAACACCATATATTTT. As protein: CASSSYTGGSGNTIYF. Drawing the rest from reference TRBV5-5 and TRBJ1-3, the complete variable domain is DAGVTQSPTHLIKTRGQQVTLRCSPISGHKSVSWYQQVLGQGPQFIFQYYEKEERGRGNFPDRFSARQFPNYSSELNVNALLLGDSALYLCASSSYTGGSGNTIYFGEGSWLTVV.

This chain joins TRBV6-1 and TRBJ2-5; D gene uncertain. This CDR3 is built from 12 residues. Germline CDR1 is MNHNS and CDR2 is SASEGT. Deletions cut 2 bases from V and 1 base from J, with 2 bases between. The CDR3: CASSEIQETQYF. CDR3 nucleotides: TGTGCCAGCAGTGAAATCCAAGAGACCCAGTACTTC.

This clone was observed a few times. This likely traces to a read error, being one base from a far larger clone. V and J are TRBV2 and TRBJ1-4; D perhaps matches TRBD1 (5 bases). Germline CDR1 is SNHLY and CDR2 is FYNNEI. The CDR3 is 12 amino acids. Trimming took 10 bases from V and 7 from J, leaving 13 bases between them. The CDR3 spells CATRDCGEKLFF. For the CDR3, the DNA is TGTGCCACCCGGGACTGCGGTGAAAAACTGTTTTTT.

About this clone itself: A far more abundant clone sits one base away, making this likely a read error. The J gene is TRBJ1-5, the V gene TRBV5-6; unclear D gene. Germline V gives CDR1 SGHDT, CDR2 YYEEEE. This CDR3 spans 13 amino acids. The CDR3 loop reads CTSSVGLLGPQHF. In nucleotides, the CDR3 is TGTACCAGCAGCGTGGGCCTACTGGGGCCCCAGCATTTT.

CDR3 nucleotide sequence: TGTGCCAGCAGCACGGGACTAGCGGGAGTTCTATACTTC. This sequence encodes CASSTGLAGVLYF. The V and J genes are TRBV7-2 and TRBJ2-7; 14 bases are shared with TRBD2. Per the germline V gene, CDR1 is SGHTA and CDR2 is FQGNSA. CDR3 length equals 13 residues. The V gene end was trimmed by 5 bases and the J gene end by 13 bases; junction bases not matched to a gene: 7.

The chain recombines TRBV7-9 with TRBJ2-7, with 14 bases identical to TRBD2. Per germline, CDR1 SEHNR and CDR2 FQNEAQ (reference sequence). Trimming took 6 bases from V and 5 from J; bases not matched to a gene: 15. This CDR3 comprises 18 residues. The CDR3 sequence: CASSPRGTSGSLLHEQYF. CDR3 coding DNA: TGTGCCAGCAGTCCCAGGGGGACTAGCGGGAGTTTGTTACACGAGCAGTACTTC.

CDR3: CASSELGNGEKLFF. CDR3 nucleotides: TGTGCCAGCAGTGAACTGGGGAACGGTGAAAAACTGTTTTTT. The chain links TRBV2 to TRBJ1-4; no clear D gene. The CDR3 length is 14 residues. The V end was cut by 2 bases, the J end by 7 bases, with 11 bases between. Germline V gives CDR1 SNHLY, CDR2 FYNNEI.